A selection of T cell receptor beta chains follows, all from one sample in a study of lymphopenia after photon versus proton radiotherapy. Here immunoSEQ multiplex PCR was the method, and the copy in TCRdb shows in-frame clones only, minus some. The sample records approximately 70,000 clones, around 87% being singletons. Sequenced material: peripheral blood, taken from a patient treated with proton-based radiotherapy. Receptors were obtained from a man aged 80 or over with esophageal cancer. Each CDR3 is given with its conserved first and last residue. D genes are given only for firm matches. Only some rows state a clone size, as once, few, many or a class for expanded clones.

size | J | length | D | V | DNA | CDR3
. | TRBJ1-1 | 16 | TRBD1 | TRBV18 | TGTGCCAGCTCACCACAACCGTCGTCGGGACAGGGGATCGCTTTCTTT | CASSPQPSSGQGIAFF
few | TRBJ2-2 | 14 | . | TRBV7-2 | TGTGCCAGCAGCTTAGACAGGGCGGCCGGGGAGCTGTTTTTT | CASSLDRAAGELFF
. | TRBJ2-2 | 13 | . | TRBV25-1 | TGTGCCAGCAGGGACACTTCCACCGGGGAGCTGTTTTTT | CASRDTSTGELFF
. | TRBJ2-3 | 15 | . | TRBV10-3 | TGTGCCATCAGTGAGGCTAGCCTTTTAATGGAGAAGCAGTATTTT | CAISEASLLMEKQYF
. | TRBJ1-1 | 10 | . | TRBV20-1 | TGCAGTGCACCGACAGGAGAAGCTTTCTTT | CSAPTGEAFF
once | TRBJ1-2 | 13 | TRBD1 | TRBV19 | TGTGCCAGTAGTAAGGACAGGAACTATGGCTACACCTTC | CASSKDRNYGYTF
. | TRBJ2-5 | 14 | . | TRBV7-2 | TGTGCCAGCAGCTTAGGTTGGGGGCAAGAGACCCAGTACTTC | CASSLGWGQETQYF
. | TRBJ2-1 | 16 | . | TRBV7-2 | TGTGCCAGCAGCCCCGGGGTGGCGGGGAATCACAATGAGCAGTTCTTC | CASSPGVAGNHNEQFF
. | TRBJ1-2 | 15 | TRBD1 | TRBV9 | TGTGCCAGCAGCCCTGGGACAGGGTCTTACTATGGCTACACCTTC | CASSPGTGSYYGYTF
few | TRBJ2-7 | 15 | TRBD1 | TRBV14 | TGTGCCAGCAGCCGGGGACAGACCAGCTCCTACGAGCAGTACTTC | CASSRGQTSSYEQYF
. | TRBJ2-3 | 14 | . | TRBV7-2 | TGTGCCAGCAGCTTAGATTGGGGGGCAGATACGCAGTATTTT | CASSLDWGADTQYF
once | TRBJ2-2 | 15 | TRBD1 | TRBV7-9 | TGTGCCAGCAGCGGCACAGGGGAAACAGTCGGGGAGCTGTTTTTT | CASSGTGETVGELFF
. | TRBJ2-2 | 15 | . | TRBV5-6 | TGTGCCAGCATAACAGGGTGGGGAAATCCCGGAGAGCTGTTTTTT | CASITGWGNPGELFF
. | TRBJ2-6 | 18 | TRBD1 | TRBV4-3 | TGCGCCAGCAGCCAAGCGGGACAGGGGGCAGCTGGGGCCAACGTCCTGACTTTC | CASSQAGQGAAGANVLTF
. | TRBJ1-5 | 16 | . | TRBV6-5 | TGTGCCAGCAGTTACGGCTCAGGGCCTGCGTATCAGCCCCAGCATTTT | CASSYGSGPAYQPQHF